This entry features one T cell receptor beta chain sequence. This sample was included in a study of blood T cell repertoires in COVID-19. Overall study: Some COVID-19 samples were acute and others convalescent; all came from the United States, Italy and Spain.

In the source study's methods: Estimation of nucleated cell counts relied on the amplification of reference gene primers. Sequencing used immunoSEQ multiplex PCR; TCRdb keeps in-frame clones, though not all of them. From that table come the V and J calls and clone size; the DNA was used to work out D and trimming. The sample has about 400,000 clones, roughly 90% seen once. Germline-derived CDR1 and CDR2 are LNHDA and SQIVND (reference sequence). This CDR3 comprises 15 residues. V shed 6 bases, J shed 4 bases, and the junction held 8 bases outside the gene matches. This study enrolled people aged about 18 to 100 from around 26 US geographic areas. Participant-given clinical history determined each cohort assignment.

This receptor was taken from a woman aged 30 to 39 with acute COVID-19. The chain links TRBV19 to TRBJ2-7; 11 nucleotides agree with TRBD1. The specimen was PBMCs or T cells enriched from blood (not recorded which). The DNA of the CDR3 is TGTGCCAGTAGGACCGCCGGGACAGGGGGATACGAGCAGTACTTC. Residues: CASRTAGTGGYEQYF.